Listed below are T cell receptor beta chains from one sample, sequenced in a study of blood T cell repertoires in COVID-19. Produced via immunoSEQ multiplex PCR; TCRdb's table is partial and in-frame only. The repertoire consists of roughly 150,000 clones, with roughly 88% occurring once and the leading ten covering about 5.3%. Specimen: peripheral blood. These receptors originate from a man aged 18-30 years with COVID-19, enrolled during active disease. CDR3s include the opening cysteine and the closing phenylalanine or tryptophan. D genes are given only for firm matches. Clone size is stated in some rows and not others, as once, few, many or a class when expanded.

J: TRBJ2-7; size: few; D: NA; V: TRBV10-3; CDR3: CAIGEPSSYEQYF; DNA: TGTGCCATCGGAGAACCTAGCTCCTACGAGCAGTACTTC
J: TRBJ2-7; size: NA; D: TRBD1; V: TRBV15; CDR3: CATSRTGTGAYEQYF; DNA: TGTGCCACCAGCAGAACCGGGACAGGGGCCTACGAGCAGTACTTC
J: TRBJ2-3; size: NA; D: NA; V: TRBV30; CDR3: CAWSVAGSTDTQYF; DNA: TGTGCCTGGAGTGTAGCCGGGAGCACAGATACGCAGTATTTT
J: TRBJ2-2; size: NA; D: NA; V: TRBV13; CDR3: CASSLEGGGELFF; DNA: TGTGCCAGCAGCTTAGAAGGGGGCGGGGAGCTGTTTTTT
J: TRBJ2-2; size: once; D: NA; V: TRBV24-1; CDR3: CATSDPDGSHTGELFF; DNA: TGTGCCACCAGTGATCCGGACGGGAGTCACACCGGGGAGCTGTTTTTT
J: TRBJ2-1; size: once; D: TRBD2; V: TRBV7-9; CDR3: CASSLGWRLAYEQFF; DNA: TGTGCCAGCAGCTTAGGGTGGCGACTAGCATATGAGCAGTTCTTC
J: TRBJ2-1; size: NA; D: TRBD2; V: TRBV28; CDR3: CASLSQREGRDEQFF; DNA: TGTGCCAGCCTCTCCCAGCGGGAGGGCCGCGATGAGCAGTTCTTC
J: TRBJ2-2; size: NA; D: TRBD2; V: TRBV9; CDR3: CASSSSGRAPNTNTGELFF; DNA: TGTGCCAGCAGCTCAAGCGGGAGGGCCCCCAATACTAACACCGGGGAGCTGTTTTTT
J: TRBJ2-2; size: NA; D: NA; V: TRBV9; CDR3: CASSVAGDNTGELFF; DNA: TGTGCCAGCAGCGTGGCAGGCGATAACACCGGGGAGCTGTTTTTT
J: TRBJ2-1; size: NA; D: TRBD2; V: TRBV5-1; CDR3: CASSVETSGYNEQFF; DNA: TGCGCCAGCAGCGTCGAGACTAGCGGTTACAATGAGCAGTTCTTC
J: TRBJ2-2; size: few; D: TRBD2; V: TRBV7-2; CDR3: CASSSQGTSGYTGELFF; DNA: TGTGCCAGCAGTTCTCAGGGGACTAGCGGGTACACCGGGGAGCTGTTTTTT
J: TRBJ2-1; size: NA; D: TRBD2; V: TRBV7-3; CDR3: CASSLTIGLAGLNEQFF; DNA: TGTGCCAGCAGCTTAACGATAGGACTAGCGGGGTTAAATGAGCAGTTCTTC
J: TRBJ2-1; size: NA; D: NA; V: TRBV11-3; CDR3: CASSLFSGPSNEQFF; DNA: TGTGCCAGCAGCTTATTTAGCGGACCTTCGAATGAGCAGTTCTTC
J: TRBJ1-2; size: NA; D: TRBD1; V: TRBV19; CDR3: CASRDRGTYGYTF; DNA: TGTGCCAGTAGGGACAGGGGCACCTATGGCTACACCTTC
J: TRBJ2-1; size: NA; D: NA; V: TRBV2; CDR3: CASSEPRHEQFF; DNA: TGTGCCAGCAGTGAACCGCGGCATGAGCAGTTCTTC
J: TRBJ1-5; size: once; D: NA; V: TRBV29-1; CDR3: CSVGAGGNQPQHF; DNA: TGCAGCGTTGGGGCAGGGGGCAATCAGCCCCAGCATTTT
J: TRBJ2-2; size: once; D: NA; V: TRBV19; CDR3: CASSTRRTGELFF; DNA: TGTGCCAGTAGTACCCGACGGACTGGGGAGCTGTTTTTT
J: TRBJ1-1; size: NA; D: NA; V: TRBV6-6; CDR3: CAIQDFNTEAFF; DNA: TGTGCCATCCAAGACTTCAACACTGAAGCTTTCTTT
J: TRBJ1-3; size: NA; D: TRBD1; V: TRBV2; CDR3: CASRPQGAGNTIYF; DNA: TGTGCCAGCAGACCGCAGGGGGCCGGAAACACCATATATTTT
J: TRBJ2-2; size: NA; D: NA; V: TRBV18; CDR3: CASSPDWGGELFF; DNA: TGTGCCAGCTCACCGGACTGGGGCGGGGAGCTGTTTTTT
J: TRBJ2-7; size: NA; D: NA; V: TRBV19; CDR3: CASSAAMARSYEQYF; DNA: TGTGCCAGTAGCGCCGCCATGGCTCGTTCCTACGAGCAGTACTTC
J: TRBJ1-2; size: NA; D: NA; V: TRBV3-1/TRBV3-2; CDR3: CASSGREQLYGYTF; DNA: TGTGCCAGCAGCGGGCGTGAACAGCTCTATGGCTACACCTTC
J: TRBJ1-5; size: NA; D: NA; V: TRBV28; CDR3: CASSLLGQLEPQHF; DNA: TGTGCCAGCAGTTTATTAGGACAGCTGGAGCCCCAGCATTTT
J: TRBJ2-4; size: NA; D: NA; V: TRBV11-2; CDR3: CASSLTEALAKNIQYF; DNA: TGTGCCAGCAGCTTAACCGAGGCCCTAGCCAAAAACATTCAGTACTTC
J: TRBJ2-7; size: few; D: NA; V: TRBV19; CDR3: CASAPQGRVGEQYF; DNA: TGTGCCAGTGCACCCCAGGGTAGGGTGGGCGAGCAGTACTTC
J: TRBJ1-1; size: once; D: NA; V: TRBV2; CDR3: CASKGLEAFF; DNA: TGTGCCAGCAAGGGACTTGAAGCTTTCTTT
J: TRBJ1-2; size: NA; D: NA; V: TRBV28; CDR3: CASSLTGRANYGYTF; DNA: TGTGCCAGCAGTTTAACCGGGAGAGCTAACTATGGCTACACCTTC
J: TRBJ2-7; size: NA; D: TRBD1; V: TRBV7-8; CDR3: CASSSRDRGGEQYF; DNA: TGTGCCAGCAGCAGCCGGGACAGGGGTGGCGAGCAGTACTTC
J: TRBJ2-1; size: NA; D: NA; V: TRBV9; CDR3: CASSVLQTHNEQFF; DNA: TGTGCCAGCAGCGTATTACAGACACACAATGAGCAGTTCTTC